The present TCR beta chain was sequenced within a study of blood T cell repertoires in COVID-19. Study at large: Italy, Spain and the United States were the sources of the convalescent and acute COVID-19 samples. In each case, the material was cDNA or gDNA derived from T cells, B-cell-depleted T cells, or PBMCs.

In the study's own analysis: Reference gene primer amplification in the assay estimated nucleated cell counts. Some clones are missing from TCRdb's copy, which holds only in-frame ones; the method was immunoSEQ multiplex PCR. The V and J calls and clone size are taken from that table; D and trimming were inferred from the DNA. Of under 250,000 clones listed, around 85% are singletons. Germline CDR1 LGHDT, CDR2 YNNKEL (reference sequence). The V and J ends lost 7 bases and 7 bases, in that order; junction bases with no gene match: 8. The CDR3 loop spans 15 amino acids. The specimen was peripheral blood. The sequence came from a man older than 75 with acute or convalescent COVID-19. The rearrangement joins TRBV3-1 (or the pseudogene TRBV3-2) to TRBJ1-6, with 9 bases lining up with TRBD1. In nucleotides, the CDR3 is TGTGCCAGCAATAAACAGGGGGCAAGGAATTCACCCCTCCACTTT. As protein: CASNKQGARNSPLHF.